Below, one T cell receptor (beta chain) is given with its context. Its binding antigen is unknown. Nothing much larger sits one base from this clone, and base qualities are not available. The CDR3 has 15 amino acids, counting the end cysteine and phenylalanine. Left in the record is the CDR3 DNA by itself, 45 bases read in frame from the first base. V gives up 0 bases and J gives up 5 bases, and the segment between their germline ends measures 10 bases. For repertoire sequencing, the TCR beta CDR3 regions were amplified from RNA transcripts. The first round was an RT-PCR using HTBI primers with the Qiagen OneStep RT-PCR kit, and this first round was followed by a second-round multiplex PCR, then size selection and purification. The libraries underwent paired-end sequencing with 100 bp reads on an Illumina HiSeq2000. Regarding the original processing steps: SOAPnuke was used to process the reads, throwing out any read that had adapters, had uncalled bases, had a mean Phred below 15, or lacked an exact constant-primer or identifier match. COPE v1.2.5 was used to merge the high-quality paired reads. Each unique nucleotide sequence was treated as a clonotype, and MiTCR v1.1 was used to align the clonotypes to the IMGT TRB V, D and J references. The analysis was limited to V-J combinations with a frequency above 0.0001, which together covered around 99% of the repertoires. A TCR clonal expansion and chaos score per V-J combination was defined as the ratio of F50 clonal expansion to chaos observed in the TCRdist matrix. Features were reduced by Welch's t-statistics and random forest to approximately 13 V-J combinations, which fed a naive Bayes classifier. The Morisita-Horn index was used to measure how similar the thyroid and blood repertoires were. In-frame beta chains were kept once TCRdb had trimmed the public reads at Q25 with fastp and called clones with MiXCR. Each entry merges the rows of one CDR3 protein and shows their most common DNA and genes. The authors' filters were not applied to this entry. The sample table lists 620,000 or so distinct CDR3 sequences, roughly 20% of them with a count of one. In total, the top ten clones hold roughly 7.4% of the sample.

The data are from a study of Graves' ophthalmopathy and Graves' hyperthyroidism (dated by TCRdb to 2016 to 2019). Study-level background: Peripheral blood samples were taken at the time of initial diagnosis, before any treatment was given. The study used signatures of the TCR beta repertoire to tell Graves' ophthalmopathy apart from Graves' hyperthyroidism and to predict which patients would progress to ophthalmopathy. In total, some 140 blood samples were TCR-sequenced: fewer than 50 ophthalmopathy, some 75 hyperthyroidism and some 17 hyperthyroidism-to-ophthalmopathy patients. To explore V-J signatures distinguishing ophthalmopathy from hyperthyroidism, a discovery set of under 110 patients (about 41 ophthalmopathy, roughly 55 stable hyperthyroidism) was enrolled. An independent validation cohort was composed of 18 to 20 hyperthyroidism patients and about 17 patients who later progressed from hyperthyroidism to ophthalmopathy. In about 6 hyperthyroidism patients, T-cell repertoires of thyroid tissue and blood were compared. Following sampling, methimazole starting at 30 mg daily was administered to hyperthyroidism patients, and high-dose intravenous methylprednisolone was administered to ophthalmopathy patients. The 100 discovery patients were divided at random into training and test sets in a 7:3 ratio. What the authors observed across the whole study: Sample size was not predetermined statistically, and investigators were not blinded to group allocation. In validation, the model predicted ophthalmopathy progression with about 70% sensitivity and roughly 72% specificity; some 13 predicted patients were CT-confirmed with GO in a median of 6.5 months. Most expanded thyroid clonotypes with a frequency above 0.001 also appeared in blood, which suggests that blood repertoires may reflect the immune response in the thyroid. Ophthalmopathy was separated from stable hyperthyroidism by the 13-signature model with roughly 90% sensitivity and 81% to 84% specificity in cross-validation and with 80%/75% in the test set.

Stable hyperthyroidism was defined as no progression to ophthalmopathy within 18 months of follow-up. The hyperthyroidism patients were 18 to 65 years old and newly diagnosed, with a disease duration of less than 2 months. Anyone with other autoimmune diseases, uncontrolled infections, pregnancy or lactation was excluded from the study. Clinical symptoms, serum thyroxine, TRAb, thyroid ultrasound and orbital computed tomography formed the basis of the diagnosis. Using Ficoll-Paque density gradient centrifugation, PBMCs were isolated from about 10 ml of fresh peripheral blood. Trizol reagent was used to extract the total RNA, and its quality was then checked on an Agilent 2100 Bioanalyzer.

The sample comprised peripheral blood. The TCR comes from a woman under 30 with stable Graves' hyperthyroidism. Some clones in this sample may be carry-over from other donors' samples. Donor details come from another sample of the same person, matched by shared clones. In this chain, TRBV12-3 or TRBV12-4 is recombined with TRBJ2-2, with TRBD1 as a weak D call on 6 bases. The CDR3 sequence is CASSLATTGTGELFF. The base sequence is TGTGCCAGCAGTTTAGCCACGACAGGAACCGGGGAGCTGTTTTTT.